This TCR beta chain was captured by sequencing in a study of metastatic and nonmetastatic thyroid tumors. The wider study: Across peripheral blood and tumor or nodule tissue samples taken from malignant and benign thyroid patients, the repertoires were compared with one another. Study-wide points: Malignant thyroid tumors reportedly exceeded benign nodules significantly in TCR beta diversity, with the difference appearing in blood and tumor.

All patients were treatment-naive before thyroid surgery. Germline CDR1 is MNHEY and CDR2 is SVGEGT. Trimming pared 6 bases from V and 3 bases from J, leaving 12 bases between. The length of the CDR3 is 13 residues. TCRdb re-clonotyped the PCR reads via MiXCR. The sample yields around 38,000 clones, 25% to 30% seen once. As concerns this clone: Antigen: not known.

The J gene is TRBJ2-7, the V gene TRBV6-2 or TRBV6-3; possible D gene TRBD2, 6 bases. Sequenced input: blood. The receptor comes from a female donor with papillary thyroid cancer or a benign thyroid nodule (not recorded which). Some clones in this sample may be carry-over from other donors' samples. CDR3: CASSAGTYYEQYF. DNA for the CDR3: TGTGCCAGCAGCGCCGGGACTTACTACGAGCAGTACTTC.